This T cell receptor (beta chain) comes out of a study of T-cell reconstitution after alpha-beta-depleted transplantation in children. About this clonotype: Its antigen is still unknown.

The CDR3 is 14 residues long. The germline V gene has CDR1 DFQATT and CDR2 SNEGSKA (reference sequence). The J segment lost 6 bases and the V segment lost 1 base, leaving 5 bases of the junction unmatched. Unique molecular identifiers were built into the TCRbeta library. TCRdb reprocessed the PCR reads with MiXCR, giving one entry per CDR3 protein. The sample has more than 400,000 distinct CDR3 sequences; approximately 42% are singletons. General study findings and limits: Among T cells one year after transplant, newly produced cells accounted for most counts and diversity. Reports say that about two months after transplant, the alpha-beta T cells came out of several hundred graft clones that had expanded. The high TCRbeta diversity at day 60 in some patients came from surviving recipient T cells and thymic progenitors.

This sequence joins TRBV20-1 and TRBJ1-5, with 8 bases aligning to TRBD1. This clonotype originated in a girl aged 2-10 years with aplastic anemia, due to receive a stem cell transplant. The source material was PBMCs, sampled before TCRalphabeta/CD19-depleted stem cell transplant. The CDR3 region is CSARGAGGSQPQHF. In DNA, the CDR3 is TGCAGTGCTAGAGGAGCAGGGGGCAGTCAGCCCCAGCATTTT.